This TCR beta chain came from a study of blood T cell repertoires in COVID-19. Germline loops: CDR1 LNHDA, CDR2 SQIVND (reference sequence). The length of the CDR3 is 15 residues. The V gene lost 1 base and the J gene lost 4 bases, with 10 bases spanning the gap. Profiled with immunoSEQ multiplex PCR; TCRdb holds only in-frame clones, not every one. The sample contains 100,000 to 150,000 clones, just under 90% of which appear only once. What was sequenced was peripheral blood. This chain links TRBV19 with TRBJ2-2; D is uncertain. The origin of this receptor is a woman aged 45-65 years with acute or convalescent COVID-19. The CDR3 DNA sequence: TGTGCCAGTAGTATAGGCACAAGATCCACCGGGGAGCTGTTTTTT. Protein sequence: CASSIGTRSTGELFF.